This TCR beta chain was captured by sequencing in a study of cytomegalovirus exposure and HLA in healthy donors. The study ran its PCR with 60 Vbeta and 13 Jbeta primers. Authors' data handling: Some 11 million shared chains were among the approximately 87 million unique TCR beta chains that a later analysis counted. Clones were sequenced by immunoSEQ multiplex PCR, and TCRdb holds only the in-frame ones, with some missing. V and J calls and clone size are given by that table; D and trimming were obtained from the DNA. The sample holds some 120,000 clones; over 60% are singletons and the top ten take approximately 4.3%. With regard to this clone: Antigen unknown. An end of the junction differs from the germline gene, which may be a read error.

Points from the study as a whole: Versus the approximately 720-donor mean, an Asian-associated ancestry cluster reportedly showed fewer N-insertions in a later analysis. Later genetic work tied a missense DCLRE1C variant to beta-chain V and J trimming.

This clonotype originated in a man under 40 in good health and CMV-seropositive. The sequenced sample consisted of PBMCs.

CDR3 DNA sequence: TGTGCCAGCAGCCCACGGGCCTCTGGGGCCAACGGCCTGACTTTC. It specifies CASSPRASGANGLTF. The rearrangement joins TRBV5-8 to TRBJ2-6, with D perhaps TRBD1 (5 bases). This CDR3 spans 15 amino acids. The germline V gene has CDR1 SGHTS and CDR2 YDEGEE.